This T cell receptor beta chain comes out of a study of T cell responses to AZD1222 COVID-19 vaccine. The CDR3 spans 15 residues. Germline trimming cut 2 bases from V and 4 bases from J; bases unmatched to any gene: 8. CDR1 GTSNPN and CDR2 SVGIG come from the germline V gene (reference sequence). Libraries were prepared by immunoSEQ multiplex PCR; TCRdb keeps only in-frame clonotypes and omits some of them. This sample carries more than 60,000 clones, around 87% of them seen once, and the ten largest clones take less than 20%. The chain recombines TRBV30 with TRBJ1-5; TRBD1 matches at 7 bases. The sequence derives from an adult who received the AZD1222 COVID-19 vaccine. The sample consisted of peripheral blood, taken 28 days after the second AZD1222 dose. The CDR3 is CAWSIGQAFNQPQHF. The CDR3 nucleotides read TGTGCCTGGAGTATCGGACAGGCGTTTAATCAGCCCCAGCATTTT.